This T cell receptor (beta chain) came from a study of blood T cell repertoires in COVID-19. The data were produced by immunoSEQ multiplex PCR, yet TCRdb's version contains in-frame clones alone and is incomplete. The sample has tens of thousands of clones, around 85% seen once. Trimming removed 0 bases at V and 1 base at J, with 6 bases between. Germline V gene lookup returns CDR1 SGHAT and CDR2 FQNNGV. The CDR3 has 14 residues. Input material: peripheral blood. The clonotype was recovered from a man between 60 and 70 years old with acute or convalescent COVID-19. The chain combines TRBV11-2 with TRBJ1-2; unclear D gene. The CDR3 region is CASSLDSHNYGYTF. DNA for the CDR3: TGTGCCAGCAGCTTAGATAGCCATAACTATGGCTACACCTTC.